The 26 T cell receptor beta chains listed next were all sequenced from one sample in a study of cytomegalovirus exposure and HLA in healthy donors. Vbeta (60) and Jbeta (13) primers were used in the PCR. Only in-frame clones appear in the TCRdb table, and some are missing; sequencing was by immunoSEQ multiplex PCR. This sample has around 100,000 clones, with 82% found just once. Sequenced sample: PBMCs. The receptors stem from a woman aged 18-30 years in good health and CMV-seronegative.

The CDR3 protein is CASTYSGGSTDTQYF. The CDR3 DNA is TGTGCCAGCACCTATAGCGGGGGGAGCACAGATACGCAGTATTTT. The chain joins TRBV6-5 to TRBJ2-3, with 10 bases that match TRBD2. CDR1 and CDR2 from the germline V gene are MNHEY and SVGAGI. J gave up 0 bases and V 7 bases, and 4 bases lay outside the gene matches. The CDR3 runs to 15 residues.

Only one count was recorded for this clone. The chain uses TRBV28 and TRBJ1-3; D gene ambiguous. V was shortened by 3 bases and J by 7 bases, with 7 bases between the two germline ends. The CDR3 runs 12 residues. Germline lookup yields CDR1 MDHEN and CDR2 SYDVKM. The CDR3 loop reads CASSFTRNTIYF. CDR3 bases: TGTGCCAGCAGTTTTACGAGGAACACCATATATTTT.

V gene TRBV28 combines with J gene TRBJ2-7; D remains unclear. The CDR3 loop spans 13 amino acids. V lost 4 bases, J lost 3 bases, and 10 bases lay in between. The germline V gene encodes CDR1 MDHEN and CDR2 SYDVKM. The CDR3 loop reads CASSSTPNYEQYV. DNA of the CDR3: TGTGCCAGCAGTTCTACACCCAACTACGAGCAGTACGTC.

The J gene is TRBJ1-6, the V gene TRBV27; a weak D match, TRBD1 (6 bases). This CDR3 has 14 amino acids. Trimming took 5 bases from V and 7 from J, leaving 12 bases between them. The germline CDR1 and CDR2 sequences are MNHEY and SMNVEV (reference sequence). The CDR3 region has the DNA TGTGCCAGCAGTCTACAGGGTCGGAATTCACCCCTCCACTTT. Residues: CASSLQGRNSPLHF.

This clone is a singleton in its sample. The chain couples TRBV14 to TRBJ2-1; 8 bases are shared with TRBD1. The trim removed 1 base at V and 7 bases at J, leaving 9 bases unmatched. Germline assignment: CDR1 SGHDN and CDR2 FVKESK. The CDR3 sequence is 16 residues long. The DNA for the CDR3 is TGTGCCAGCAGCCAAGTTAAGGGACAGGTCGGGAATGAGCAGTTCTTC. Amino acids: CASSQVKGQVGNEQFF.

The chain joins TRBV5-1 to TRBJ1-1; D remains ambiguous. The germline V gene has CDR1 SGHRS and CDR2 YFSETQ. There are 13 residues in the CDR3. V dropped 0 bases and J dropped 4 bases, with 7 bases sitting between them. CDR3 coding DNA: TGCGCCAGCAGCTTGGTATGGAGCACTGAAGCTTTCTTT. This sequence encodes CASSLVWSTEAFF.

Worth noting for this clone: Sequence at one end of the junction differs from germline and may be a read error. The chain employs TRBV11-3 and TRBJ1-1; TRBD1 matches at 7 bases. CDR3 length: 17 amino acids. From germline, CDR1 is SGHNT and CDR2 YENEEA. The CDR3 spells CASSAVNPGQRNTEAFF. CDR3 nucleotides: TGTGCCAGCAGCGCCGTCAATCCGGGACAGCGAAACACTGAGGCTTTCTTT.

V usage is TRBV11-2 and J usage is TRBJ1-5, with D possibly matching TRBD1 (5 bases). CDR3 size: 14 residues. Germline V gene sequence: CDR1 SGHAT, CDR2 FQNNGV. Trimming removed 3 bases at V and 4 bases at J, with 10 bases between. The CDR3 is CASSFSGTNQPQHF. The CDR3 DNA sequence: TGTGCCAGCAGCTTTTCAGGGACTAATCAGCCCCAGCATTTT. Looking up the rest from reference TRBV11-2 and TRBJ1-5 gives the full variable domain: EAGVAQSPRYKIIEKRQSVAFWCNPISGHATLYWYQQILGQGPKLLIQFQNNGVVDDSQLPKDRFSAERLKGVDSTLKIQPAKLEDSAVYLCASSFSGTNQPQHFGDGTRLSIL.

V gene TRBV28 combines with J gene TRBJ1-3, with D maybe TRBD1 (6 bases). CDR3 length: 17 amino acids. The germline V gene encodes CDR1 MDHEN and CDR2 SYDVKM. Trimming cost V 8 bases and J 0 bases, with 20 bases left between them. The CDR3 DNA follows: TGTGCCAGCTCGGACCCCGGACAGTTTGCCTCTGGAAACACCATATATTTT. Encoded protein: CASSDPGQFASGNTIYF.

Comment on this clone: The junction does not match germline at one end; this may be a read error. This chain joins TRBV5-4 and TRBJ2-5; D is perhaps TRBD1 (7 bases). The CDR3 is 14 residues long. Germline CDR1 is SGHNT and CDR2 is YYREEE (reference sequence). This CDR3 is CSPRGAQGQETQYF. Written as DNA, the CDR3 is TGCTCCCCCAGGGGGGCCCAAGGCCAAGAGACCCAGTACTTC.

V is TRBV11-2 and J is TRBJ2-2; 8 positions agree with TRBD2. With 2 bases clipped from V and 2 bases from J, the junction kept 7 bases outside the gene matches. The CDR3 contains 17 residues. Germline CDR1 reads SGHAT; CDR2 reads FQNNGV. CDR3 sequence reads: CASSLWAGGTNTGELFF. The CDR3 coding sequence is TGTGCCAGCAGCTTATGGGCGGGGGGCACTAACACCGGGGAGCTGTTTTTT.

This rearrangement joins TRBV6-1 to TRBJ1-5, with TRBD1 matching 11 bases. V was pared by 3 bases and J by 2 bases, with 9 bases of the junction left unmatched. This CDR3 spans 18 amino acids. Germline V lookup: CDR1 MNHNS, CDR2 SASEGT. The CDR3 DNA reads as TGTGCCAGCAGTGAGCTAATGGACAGGGGGCATCGCAATCAGCCCCAGCATTTT. Translated, it gives CASSELMDRGHRNQPQHF.

This clone was seen just once. This chain joins TRBV4-2 and TRBJ1-5, with 8 positions matching TRBD1. This CDR3 has 15 amino acids. From germline, CDR1 is LGHNA and CDR2 YNFKEQ. The trim removed 2 bases at V and 1 base at J, leaving 1 base unmatched. CDR3 DNA sequence: TGTGCCAGCAGCCAACGACAGGGGAGCAATCAGCCCCAGCATTTT. Its protein product is CASSQRQGSNQPQHF.

This clone was seen a single time. This CDR3 is CASSGTSGSFYEQYF. The CDR3 DNA reads TGTGCCAGCAGCGGGACTAGCGGGAGTTTTTACGAGCAGTACTTC. The genes are TRBV5-4 and TRBJ2-7; TRBD2 matches at 14 bases. Germline V CDR1 and CDR2: SGHNT, YYREEE (reference sequence). The CDR3 consists of 15 residues. The V segment lost 4 bases and the J segment 4 bases; nucleotides outside the gene matches: 4.

This clone has only one observation. V usage is TRBV7-9 and J usage is TRBJ2-7, with TRBD1 matching 8 bases. Germline lookup yields CDR1 SEHNR and CDR2 FQNEAQ (reference sequence). V lost 2 bases to trimming and J lost 4 bases; unmatched junction nucleotides: 7. The CDR3 is 15 residues long. The CDR3 sequence is CASSLLDRALYEQYV. For the CDR3, the DNA is TGTGCCAGCAGCTTATTGGACAGGGCGCTTTACGAGCAGTACGTC.

The chain combines TRBV5-1 with TRBJ2-1; 8 nucleotides agree with TRBD1. The J segment lost 2 bases and the V segment lost 4 bases, leaving 8 bases of the junction unmatched. CDR3 length equals 16 residues. CDR1 is SGHRS, CDR2 YFSETQ, per germline. DNA for the CDR3: TGCGCCAGCAGCATCGGACAGGGTAGCGCCTACAATGAGCAGTTCTTC. Its protein is CASSIGQGSAYNEQFF.

This rearrangement joins TRBV5-1 to TRBJ2-3, with a weak D call TRBD2 (5 bases). This CDR3 contains 14 residues. The V and J ends lost 3 bases and 2 bases respectively, with 10 bases between them. CDR1 and CDR2 (germline): SGHRS, YFSETQ. CDR3 bases: TGCGCCAGCAGCTCAGGACTTATCACAGATACGCAGTATTTT. Protein product: CASSSGLITDTQYF.

This chain connects TRBV5-5 to TRBJ2-3; 11 positions match TRBD2. V trimming: 3 bases; J trimming: 10 bases; junction bases outside the gene matches: 10. There are 15 residues in the CDR3. Germline CDR1 and CDR2: SGHKS and YYEKEE (reference sequence). This chain's CDR3 is CASSYRLAGPPSQYF. CDR3 sequence (DNA): TGTGCCAGCAGCTACCGACTAGCGGGGCCCCCATCGCAGTATTTT.

The gene calls are TRBV28 and TRBJ1-5, with D uncertain. Trimming took 3 bases from V and 6 from J, leaving 12 bases between them. The CDR3 is 14 residues long. Germline assignment: CDR1 MDHEN and CDR2 SYDVKM. The CDR3 region is CASSFPLEGQPQHF. In nucleotides, the CDR3 is TGTGCCAGCAGTTTTCCACTCGAGGGTCAGCCCCAGCATTTT.

The chain couples TRBV18 to TRBJ2-1; 10 nucleotides match TRBD2. The germline CDR1 and CDR2 sequences are KGHSH and LQKENI. V was clipped by 4 bases and J by 7 bases; unmatched bases: 7. CDR3 length: 15 residues. DNA for the CDR3: TGTGCCAGCTCACATGGTAGCGGGAGGTCTAATGAGCAGTTCTTC. Its protein is CASSHGSGRSNEQFF.

This clone was seen once. The chain recombines TRBV5-4 with TRBJ2-3, with D uncertain. The germline V and J ends were trimmed by 4 bases and 0 bases, with 3 bases remaining between them. This CDR3 comprises 12 residues. Germline CDR1 reads SGHNT; CDR2 reads YYREEE (reference sequence). This CDR3 reads CASSRSTDTQYF. CDR3 bases: TGTGCCAGCAGCCGGAGCACAGATACGCAGTATTTT.

This clone was observed a handful of times. J is TRBJ1-1 and V is TRBV29-1; D might be TRBD1 (6 bases). The CDR3 runs to 12 residues. Trimming pared 4 bases from V and 1 base from J, leaving 7 bases between. The germline V gene has CDR1 SQVTM and CDR2 ANQGSEA. In nucleotides, the CDR3 is TGCAGCGTTGCACAGGGGAACACTGAAGCTTTCTTT. It is translated as CSVAQGNTEAFF.

The chain couples TRBV4-1 to TRBJ2-7, with TRBD2 matching over 8 bases. The V segment lost 0 bases and the J segment 3 bases; nucleotides outside the gene matches: 4. Per germline, CDR1 MGHRA and CDR2 YSYEKL. This CDR3 spans 15 amino acids. CDR3 DNA sequence: TGCGCCAGCAGCCAAGATCGCAGCGGGAGCTACGAGCAGTACTTC. Translation gives CASSQDRSGSYEQYF.

The chain joins TRBV5-1 to TRBJ1-1; 7 bases are shared with TRBD1. Germline CDR1 and CDR2: SGHRS and YFSETQ. V was clipped by 3 bases and J by 7 bases; unmatched bases: 6. CDR3 length: 13 amino acids. The CDR3 nucleotides are TGCGCCAGCAGCTCAGGGGGGATCGTTGAAGCTTTCTTT. Translation gives CASSSGGIVEAFF.

The chain recombines TRBV4-2 with TRBJ2-3; 8 bases line up with TRBD2. This CDR3 spans 16 amino acids. Unmatched junction bases numbered 5, after V lost 0 bases and J lost 3 bases. CDR1 LGHNA and CDR2 YNFKEQ come from the germline V gene. CDR3 sequence (DNA): TGTGCCAGCAGCCAAGATAGCGGGGAGGGGACAGATACGCAGTATTTT. Translation: CASSQDSGEGTDTQYF.

The chain recombines TRBV19 with TRBJ1-2, with 11 nucleotides matching TRBD1. CDR1 LNHDA and CDR2 SQIVND come from the germline V gene (reference sequence). V lost 2 bases to trimming and J lost 5 bases; unmatched junction nucleotides: 7. The CDR3 length is 16 residues. CDR3 sequence (DNA): TGTGCCAGTAGTATAACGAGGACAGGGGGCCAGTATGGCTACACCTTC. Its protein product is CASSITRTGGQYGYTF.